This is a list of T cell receptor beta chains from one sample in a study of shared clonotypes between healthy human individuals. Sequenced by immunoSEQ multiplex PCR; TCRdb stores in-frame clones only, minus some. The sample has around 2,100,000 clones, around 96% seen once; the top ten hold more than 0.95%. The sequenced material came from naive CD8+ T cells sorted from blood. These receptors originate from a man between 18 and 35 years old in good health. Both conserved end residues are part of each CDR3. The D gene is left open where the match is weak. The listing skips clone size in some rows; elsewhere it reads once, few, many or a size class.

j_call | d_call | v_call | clone_size | cdr3_aa | cdr3_nt
TRBJ2-1 | . | TRBV25-1 | once | CASSTLQDSAPYNEQFF | TGTGCCAGCAGCACACTTCAGGACTCTGCACCCTACAATGAGCAGTTCTTC
TRBJ2-7 | . | TRBV2 | . | CASSAGQRYEQYF | TGTGCCAGCAGTGCAGGACAGCGTTACGAGCAGTACTTC
TRBJ2-7 | . | TRBV27 | . | CASSLSLGVRAYEQYF | TGTGCCAGCAGTTTGTCTCTGGGGGTTCGAGCCTACGAGCAGTACTTC
TRBJ2-5 | TRBD1 | TRBV11-1 | . | CASSHAWTGVQETQYF | TGTGCCAGCAGCCACGCGTGGACAGGCGTCCAAGAGACCCAGTACTTC
TRBJ2-2 | . | TRBV11-2 | . | CASSFRPETGELFF | TGTGCCAGCAGCTTTAGGCCCGAAACCGGGGAGCTGTTTTTT
TRBJ1-6 | . | TRBV7-9 | . | CASSQDSPLHF | TGTGCCAGCAGTCAGGATTCACCCCTCCACTTT
TRBJ1-5 | . | TRBV9 | . | CASSEYGTPTEDQPQHF | TGTGCCAGCAGCGAATACGGGACACCCACAGAGGATCAGCCCCAGCATTTT
TRBJ1-5 | . | TRBV4-1 | . | CASSQQGHNQPQHF | TGCGCCAGCAGCCAACAGGGGCACAATCAGCCCCAGCATTTT
TRBJ2-1 | TRBD2 | TRBV10-2 | . | CASSEPVGGGNEQFF | TGCGCCAGCAGTGAGCCCGTCGGGGGGGGCAATGAGCAGTTCTTC
TRBJ2-2 | . | TRBV13 | . | CASSWDNTGELFF | TGTGCCAGCAGCTGGGACAACACCGGGGAGCTGTTTTTT
TRBJ2-1 | . | TRBV25-1 | . | CASSEYPGTTNEQFF | TGTGCCAGCAGTGAATATCCCGGGACCACGAATGAGCAGTTCTTC
TRBJ1-6 | . | TRBV27 | . | CASSLLGGNSPLHF | TGTGCCAGCAGTTTATTGGGGGGGAACTCACCCCTCCACTTT
TRBJ2-7 | . | TRBV27 | . | CASSSSIGQTAYEQYF | TGTGCCAGCAGTTCTTCAATTGGACAGACGGCCTACGAGCAGTACTTC
TRBJ2-7 | . | TRBV4-1 | . | CASSQAGPTYEQYF | TGCGCCAGCAGCCAAGCTGGGCCCACCTACGAGCAGTACTTC
TRBJ2-5 | TRBD2 | TRBV7-6 | . | CASSLVTSGSETQYF | TGTGCCAGCAGCTTAGTTACTAGCGGGAGTGAGACCCAGTACTTC
TRBJ2-5 | . | TRBV9 | . | CASSVGMGNQETQYF | TGTGCCAGCAGCGTAGGGATGGGGAATCAGGAGACCCAGTACTTC
TRBJ2-5 | . | TRBV9 | . | CASSVGGEWGETQYF | TGTGCCAGCAGCGTTGGGGGCGAATGGGGTGAGACCCAGTACTTC
TRBJ2-7 | . | TRBV11-2 | . | CASSSPEGVYEQYF | TGTGCCAGCAGCTCCCCTGAGGGGGTCTACGAGCAGTACTTC
TRBJ2-3 | . | TRBV28 | once | CASSFRYTDTQYF | TGTGCCAGCAGTTTTCGATACACAGATACGCAGTATTTT
TRBJ2-1 | TRBD2 | TRBV4-3 | . | CASGGTSAEVHNEQFF | TGCGCCAGCGGCGGGACTAGCGCCGAAGTCCACAATGAGCAGTTCTTC
TRBJ1-5 | TRBD1 | TRBV2 | once | CASSESGGYNQPQHF | TGTGCCAGCAGTGAGTCAGGGGGCTATAATCAGCCCCAGCATTTT
TRBJ1-2 | . | TRBV27 | . | CASSFRGASNYGYTF | TGTGCCAGCAGTTTTAGGGGGGCGTCCAACTATGGCTACACCTTC
TRBJ2-7 | TRBD2 | TRBV5-5 | . | CASSLRSSGRANDEQYF | TGTGCCAGCAGCTTGAGATCTAGCGGGAGGGCCAACGACGAGCAGTACTTC
TRBJ2-7 | . | TRBV6-6 | . | CASSYQGASYEQYF | TGTGCCAGCAGCTACCAAGGGGCTTCCTACGAGCAGTACTTC
TRBJ1-1 | . | TRBV7-2 | once | CASSFGSPEAFF | TGTGCCAGCAGCTTCGGATCGCCTGAAGCTTTCTTT
TRBJ1-5 | . | TRBV6-6 | . | CASSFLGGSNQPQHF | TGTGCCAGCAGTTTTCTGGGAGGCAGCAATCAGCCCCAGCATTTT